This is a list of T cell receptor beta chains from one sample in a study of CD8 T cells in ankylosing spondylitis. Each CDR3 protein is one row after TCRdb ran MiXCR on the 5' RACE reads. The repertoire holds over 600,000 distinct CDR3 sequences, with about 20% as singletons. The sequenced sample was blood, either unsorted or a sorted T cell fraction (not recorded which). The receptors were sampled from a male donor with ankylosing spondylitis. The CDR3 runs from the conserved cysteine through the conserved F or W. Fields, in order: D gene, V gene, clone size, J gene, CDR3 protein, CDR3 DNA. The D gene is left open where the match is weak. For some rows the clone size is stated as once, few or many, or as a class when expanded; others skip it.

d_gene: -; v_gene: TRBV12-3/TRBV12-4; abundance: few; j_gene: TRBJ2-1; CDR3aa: CASSRGQTLGGNEQFF; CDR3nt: TGTGCCAGCTCCCGGGGCCAGACTTTAGGTGGGAATGAGCAGTTCTTC
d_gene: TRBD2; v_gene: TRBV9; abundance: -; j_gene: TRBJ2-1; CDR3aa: CASSFQTSGSWGEQFF; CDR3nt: TGTGCCAGCAGCTTTCAAACTAGCGGGAGCTGGGGTGAGCAGTTCTTC
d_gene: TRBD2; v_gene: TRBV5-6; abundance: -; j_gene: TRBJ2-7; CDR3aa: CASSLASGGPDYEQYF; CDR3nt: TGTGCCAGCAGCTTGGCTAGCGGGGGACCAGATTACGAGCAGTACTTC
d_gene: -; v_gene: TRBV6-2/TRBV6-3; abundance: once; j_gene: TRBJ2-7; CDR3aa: CASSYSRQTGQYF; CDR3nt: TGTGCCAGCAGTTACTCGAGGCAGACCGGGCAGTACTTC
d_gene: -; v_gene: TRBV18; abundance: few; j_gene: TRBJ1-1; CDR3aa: CASSPDSFLNTEAFF; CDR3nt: TGTGCCAGCTCACCAGACAGTTTCTTGAACACTGAAGCTTTCTTT
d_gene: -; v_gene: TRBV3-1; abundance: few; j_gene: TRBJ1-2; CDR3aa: CASSQDTVPRGYTF; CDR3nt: TGTGCCAGCAGCCAAGATACCGTACCTCGTGGCTACACCTTC
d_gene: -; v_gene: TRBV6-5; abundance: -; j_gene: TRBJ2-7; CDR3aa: CASSYEESSYEQYF; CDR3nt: TGTGCCAGCAGTTACGAGGAAAGCTCCTACGAGCAGTACTTC
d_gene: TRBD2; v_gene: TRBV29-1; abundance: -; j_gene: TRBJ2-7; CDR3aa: CSVGREGEQYF; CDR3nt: TGCAGCGTTGGTCGGGAGGGCGAGCAGTACTTC
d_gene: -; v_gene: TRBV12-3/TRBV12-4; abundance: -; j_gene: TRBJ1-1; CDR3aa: CASSFKRGNTEAFF; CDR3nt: TGTGCCAGCAGTTTTAAGAGGGGGAACACTGAAGCTTTCTTT
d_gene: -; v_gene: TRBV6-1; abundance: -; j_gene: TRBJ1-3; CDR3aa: CASSRKLVGADGNTIYF; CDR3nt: TGTGCCAGCAGCCGCAAACTCGTGGGGGCCGATGGAAACACCATATATTTT
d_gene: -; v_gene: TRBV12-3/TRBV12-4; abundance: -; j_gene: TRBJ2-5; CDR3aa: CASSLGTKGGETQYF; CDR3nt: TGTGCCAGCAGTTTAGGGACAAAGGGCGGAGAGACCCAGTACTTC
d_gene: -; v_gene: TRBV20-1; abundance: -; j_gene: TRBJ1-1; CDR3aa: CSATRDLTEAFF; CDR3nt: TGCAGTGCCACCCGGGACCTCACTGAAGCTTTCTTT
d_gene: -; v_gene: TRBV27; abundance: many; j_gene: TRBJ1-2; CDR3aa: CASSFVGLAGQYGYTF; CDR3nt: TGTGCCAGCAGTTTCGTTGGGCTGGCAGGACAGTATGGCTACACCTTC
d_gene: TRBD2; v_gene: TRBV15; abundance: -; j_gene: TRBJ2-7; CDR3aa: CATSRAPGLAGNEQYF; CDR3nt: TGTGCCACCAGCAGAGCACCGGGACTAGCGGGAAACGAGCAGTACTTC
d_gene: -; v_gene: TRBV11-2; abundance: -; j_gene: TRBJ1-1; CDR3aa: CASSLEISGAGEAFF; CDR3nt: TGTGCCAGCAGCTTAGAAATATCGGGGGCTGGTGAAGCTTTCTTT
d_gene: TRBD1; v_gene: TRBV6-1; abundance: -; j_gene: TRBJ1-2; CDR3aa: CASIGQGDYGYTF; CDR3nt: TGTGCCAGCATTGGACAGGGGGACTATGGCTACACCTTC
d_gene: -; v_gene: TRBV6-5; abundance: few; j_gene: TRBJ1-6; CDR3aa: CASGQNSPLHF; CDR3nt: TGTGCCAGCGGACAAAACTCACCCCTCCACTTT
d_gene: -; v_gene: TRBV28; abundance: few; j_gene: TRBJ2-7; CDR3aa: CASSLRHLPAHEQYF; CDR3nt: TGTGCCAGCAGTTTGCGGCATCTCCCTGCGCACGAGCAGTACTTC
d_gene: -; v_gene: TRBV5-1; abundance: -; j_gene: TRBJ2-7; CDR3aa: CASSRDGGKSYEQYF; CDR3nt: TGCGCCAGCAGCCGGGATGGGGGGAAGTCTTACGAGCAGTACTTC
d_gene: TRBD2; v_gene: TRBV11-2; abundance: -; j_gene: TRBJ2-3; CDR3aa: CASSLDYLAGETDTQYF; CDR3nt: TGTGCCAGCAGCTTAGATTACCTAGCGGGAGAAACAGATACGCAGTATTTT
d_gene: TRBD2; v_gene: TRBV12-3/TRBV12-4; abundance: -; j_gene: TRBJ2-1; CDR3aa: CASSIAGGTIEQFF; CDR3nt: TGTGCCAGCAGCATAGCGGGAGGGACCATCGAGCAGTTCTTC
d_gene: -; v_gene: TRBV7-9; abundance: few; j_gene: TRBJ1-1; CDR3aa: CASSFAKTEAFF; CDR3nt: TGTGCCAGCAGCTTCGCGAAGACTGAAGCTTTCTTT
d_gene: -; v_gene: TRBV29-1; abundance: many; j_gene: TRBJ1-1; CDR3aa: CSVGSEGTLNTEAFF; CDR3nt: TGCAGCGTTGGGAGCGAGGGAACATTGAACACTGAAGCTTTCTTT
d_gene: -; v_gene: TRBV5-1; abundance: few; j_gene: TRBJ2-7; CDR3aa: CASSLFDSSYEQYF; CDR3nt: TGCGCCAGCAGCTTGTTTGACAGTTCCTACGAGCAGTACTTC